This T cell receptor beta chain was retrieved from a study of blood T cell repertoires in COVID-19. Study-wide context: The analysed material was cDNA or gDNA that came from T cells, B-cell-depleted T cells, or PBMCs.

Germline values: CDR1 MNHNS, CDR2 SASEGT. This CDR3 contains 16 residues. V lost 1 base and J lost 3, with 13 bases in between. Authors' analysis steps: By means of reference gene primer amplification, nucleated cell counts were estimated. Profiling relied on immunoSEQ multiplex PCR, and the TCRdb table lists in-frame clones only, not all of them. That table is the source of V, J and clone size, and D and trimming were worked out from the DNA. This table holds fewer than 500,000 clones, around 87% found once. Participant reports of clinical history set cohort assignment. The V and J genes are TRBV6-1 and TRBJ1-5; a weak D match, TRBD1 (6 bases). The TCR comes from a woman aged 18-30 years who had recovered from COVID-19. Sequencing was done on a sample of PBMCs or T cells enriched from blood (not recorded which). CDR3 bases: TGTGCCAGCAGTGAAGGGTTTGGGGGCTACAATCAGCCCCAGCATTTT. This codes for CASSEGFGGYNQPQHF.